Sequencing of this T cell receptor (beta chain) was carried out in a study of T cell responses to AZD1222 COVID-19 vaccine. Samples with a second dose at about 4 or about 12 weeks were pooled together. The method was immunoSEQ multiplex PCR; TCRdb's version includes in-frame clones alone and lacks a portion of them. The data contain over 100,000 clones, around 87% of them singletons. Trimming removed 2 bases from V and 4 bases from J, with 6 bases in between. This CDR3 comprises 13 residues. Germline lookup yields CDR1 SEHNR and CDR2 FQNEAQ (reference sequence). This sequence originates from an adult who received the AZD1222 COVID-19 vaccine. This chain joins TRBV7-9 and TRBJ1-5; D uncertain. The sample was peripheral blood, taken 28 days after the second AZD1222 dose. The CDR3 loop reads CASSLLQNQPQHF. The CDR3, as DNA: TGTGCCAGCAGCTTACTGCAGAATCAGCCCCAGCATTTT. Full variable domain (remainder filled in from reference TRBV7-9 and TRBJ1-5): DTGVSQNPRHKITKRGQNVTFRCDPISEHNRLYWYRQTLGQGPEFLTYFQNEAQLEKSRLLSDRFSAERPKGSFSTLEIQRTEQGDSAMYLCASSLLQNQPQHFGDGTRLSIL.